One TCR beta chain is described in this entry. Sequencing was performed with immunoSEQ multiplex PCR; in TCRdb, only in-frame clones are kept and a portion is missing. The sample shows around 250,000 clones, 80% to 95% of them seen only once. The data were obtained in a study of blood T cell repertoires in COVID-19. The CDR3 spans 15 residues. Germline CDR1 is SGDLS and CDR2 is YYNGEE. The ends were cut back, 0 bases at V and 4 bases at J, with 11 bases in the middle. The rearrangement uses TRBV9 and TRBJ2-1; maybe TRBD2 (5 bases). This TCR came from a man aged 40-49 years who had been exposed to COVID-19. Sequencing input: PBMCs or T cells enriched from blood (not recorded which). The chain's CDR3 is CASSVGDSAYNEQFF. For the CDR3, the DNA is TGTGCCAGCAGCGTAGGGGATAGCGCTTACAATGAGCAGTTCTTC. Complete variable domain (other parts from reference TRBV9 and TRBJ2-1): DSGVTQTPKHLITATGQRVTLRCSPRSGDLSVYWYQQSLDQGLQFLIQYYNGEERAKGNILERFSAQQFPDLHSELNLSSLELGDSALYFCASSVGDSAYNEQFFGPGTRLTVL.